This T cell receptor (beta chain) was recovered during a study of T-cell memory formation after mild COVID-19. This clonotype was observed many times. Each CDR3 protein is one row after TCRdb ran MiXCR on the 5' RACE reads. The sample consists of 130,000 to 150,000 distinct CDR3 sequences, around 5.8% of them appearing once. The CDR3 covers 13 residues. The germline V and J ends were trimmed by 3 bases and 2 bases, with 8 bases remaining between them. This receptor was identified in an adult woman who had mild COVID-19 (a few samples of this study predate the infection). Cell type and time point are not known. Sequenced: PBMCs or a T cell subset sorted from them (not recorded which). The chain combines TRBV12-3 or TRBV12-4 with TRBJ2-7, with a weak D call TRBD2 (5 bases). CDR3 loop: CASSFGLPYEQYF. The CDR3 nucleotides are TGTGCCAGCAGTTTCGGACTCCCCTACGAGCAGTACTTC.